One and the same sample provided the 28 T cell receptor beta chains below, sequenced in a study of early T cells in non-severe SARS-CoV-2 infection. In TCRdb, the 5' RACE reads were re-called with MiXCR into one record per CDR3 protein. The sample consists of some 49,000 distinct CDR3 sequences, 12% of them appearing once. The sample was whole blood. Receptors were obtained from an adult who was a healthcare worker with PCR-confirmed SARS-CoV-2 infection or an uninfected control (not recorded which).

The J gene is TRBJ1-3, the V gene TRBV10-3, with a weak D call TRBD1 (5 bases). V was clipped by 6 bases and J by 4 bases, with 10 bases between them. Germline CDR1 is ENHRY and CDR2 is SYGVKD. The CDR3 is 13 amino acids. CDR3 region: CAISAREGNTIYF. CDR3 DNA: TGTGCCATCAGCGCCAGGGAAGGAAACACCATATATTTT.

This clonotype has a count of ten or more. The chain employs TRBV7-8 and TRBJ2-7; 7 nucleotides match TRBD1. CDR3 length: 14 amino acids. Germline-derived CDR1 and CDR2 are SGHVS and FQNEAQ. V was pared by 5 bases and J by 3 bases, with 7 bases of the junction left unmatched. The CDR3 is CASSTPTGIYEQYF. CDR3 in DNA: TGTGCCAGCAGCACCCCGACAGGGATCTACGAGCAGTACTTC.

This clonotype was seen repeatedly, ten times or more. This chain joins TRBV4-1 and TRBJ2-7, with D perhaps being TRBD1 or TRBD2 (5 bases each). The germline gives CDR1 MGHRA, CDR2 YSYEKL. Trimming took 1 base from V and 9 from J, leaving 19 bases between them. The CDR3 runs 15 residues. The CDR3 region is CASSQGRQGPEGQYF. Written as DNA, the CDR3 is TGCGCCAGCAGCCAAGGCCGGCAGGGCCCAGAGGGGCAGTACTTC.

In its sample, this clonotype was seen a few times. CDR3 nucleotides: TGTGCCAGCAGCTCGACAGGGAGAGTAAACATTCAGTACTTC. Protein sequence: CASSSTGRVNIQYF. V is TRBV7-8 and J is TRBJ2-4, with 7 nucleotides matching TRBD1. Germline CDR1 is SGHVS and CDR2 is FQNEAQ. This CDR3 contains 14 residues. V dropped 4 bases and J dropped 6; count of bases not matched to a gene: 6.

This clonotype was found a few times. The genes are TRBV24-1 and TRBJ2-2; the D gene is possibly TRBD2 (7 bases). V was trimmed by 4 bases and J by 4 bases, leaving 15 bases between them. CDR1 KGHDR and CDR2 SFDVKD come from the germline V gene. There are 16 residues in the CDR3. This chain's CDR3 is CATSDPGGGRTGELFF. The CDR3 bases are TGTGCCACCAGTGACCCTGGCGGGGGCCGCACCGGGGAGCTGTTTTTT.

This clonotype has a count of ten or more. CDR3 residues: CASSQRPYGAFF. The CDR3, as DNA: TGTGCCAGCAGTCAACGACCCTACGGAGCTTTCTTT. The chain couples TRBV28 to TRBJ1-1; D remains ambiguous. The CDR3 has 12 residues. Germline V lookup: CDR1 MDHEN, CDR2 SYDVKM. V was cut by 5 bases and J by 10 bases, with 14 bases left in between.

This clonotype was seen a few times. The chain couples TRBV12-3 or TRBV12-4 to TRBJ1-5, with TRBD1 matching over 7 bases. The CDR3 totals 13 residues. V shed 4 bases and J 7 bases; nucleotides not matched to a gene: 4. This CDR3 is CASSYTGEQPQHF. The CDR3 DNA sequence: TGTGCCAGCAGTTACACAGGGGAACAGCCCCAGCATTTT.

This clonotype was seen ten or more times. This chain links TRBV10-1 with TRBJ2-1, with 7 bases lining up with TRBD2. The junction had 1 base not matched to a gene; V was cut back by 4 bases and J by 7 bases. This CDR3 has 12 amino acids. The germline gives CDR1 WNHNN, CDR2 SYGVQD (reference sequence). The CDR3 loop is CASSGTSNEQFF. In nucleotides, the CDR3 is TGCGCCAGCAGTGGGACTAGTAATGAGCAGTTCTTC.

This clonotype was counted many times. The chain joins TRBV2 to TRBJ2-3; D may be TRBD2 (5 bases). V was clipped by 4 bases and J by 5 bases, with 19 bases between them. Germline CDR1 is SNHLY and CDR2 is FYNNEI. The CDR3 extends over 16 amino acids. DNA for the CDR3: TGTGCCAGCAGTGCGGCAGCGGTTCCGTATAGAGATACGCAGTATTTT. It translates to CASSAAAVPYRDTQYF.

The chain combines TRBV7-9 with TRBJ1-2, with D possibly being TRBD1 (6 bases). Trimming took off 3 bases at V and 2 bases at J, with 7 bases between the two ends. This CDR3 comprises 13 residues. Germline CDR1 SEHNR, CDR2 FQNEAQ (reference sequence). The CDR3 coding sequence is TGTGCCAGCAGCTTTACAGGGAACTATGGCTACACCTTC. Amino acid sequence: CASSFTGNYGYTF.

V gene TRBV28 combines with J gene TRBJ2-4; 7 bases align to TRBD1. CDR1 MDHEN and CDR2 SYDVKM come from the germline V gene. CDR3 length: 16 amino acids. J was trimmed by 3 bases and V by 3 bases; bases with no gene match: 8. The CDR3 spells CASSFTGVRVKNIQYF. In nucleotides, the CDR3 is TGTGCCAGCAGTTTCACAGGGGTTCGAGTCAAAAACATTCAGTACTTC.

V usage is TRBV6-5 and J usage is TRBJ2-3; TRBD1 matches at 8 bases. This CDR3 has 14 amino acids. Losses at the gene ends were 4 bases for V and 3 bases for J; bases not matched to a gene: 3. CDR1 is MNHEY and CDR2 is SVGAGI in the germline V gene. CDR3 residues: CASSLRTGTDTQYF. DNA of the CDR3: TGTGCCAGCAGTTTAAGGACAGGGACAGATACGCAGTATTTT.

The chain combines TRBV20-1 with TRBJ1-3; D not resolved. This CDR3 has 16 residues. V lost 4 bases, J lost 2 bases, and 18 bases lay in between. CDR1 is DFQATT, CDR2 SNEGSKA, per germline (reference sequence). Written as DNA, the CDR3 is TGCAGTGCTACCGGTCCGGAACTTAGGACTGGAAACACCATATATTTT. Amino acid sequence: CSATGPELRTGNTIYF.

The table lists this clonotype with a few counts. The V and J genes are TRBV4-1 and TRBJ2-7, with D possibly being TRBD2 (5 bases). This CDR3 has 13 residues. Looked up from germline, CDR1 is MGHRA and CDR2 is YSYEKL. Trimming stripped 3 bases from V and 6 bases from J, with 12 bases between. DNA for the CDR3: TGCGCCAGCAGCCATGAGCCCCGGGGCGAGCAGTACTTC. Translation gives CASSHEPRGEQYF.

The table lists this clonotype with a few counts. This chain connects TRBV28 to TRBJ1-4; 7 nucleotides align to TRBD1. CDR1 and CDR2 from the germline V gene are MDHEN and SYDVKM. The length of the CDR3 is 14 residues. The junction had 5 bases not matched to a gene; V was cut back by 3 bases and J by 7 bases. This chain's CDR3 is CASSFRQGGEKLFF. In DNA, the CDR3 is TGTGCCAGCAGTTTCAGACAGGGTGGTGAAAAACTGTTTTTT.

This clonotype was recorded at least ten times. The chain couples TRBV2 to TRBJ2-2; a weak D match, TRBD2 (6 bases). This CDR3 contains 15 residues. CDR1 is SNHLY, CDR2 FYNNEI, per germline. V was trimmed by 6 bases and J by 3 bases, leaving 14 bases between them. The CDR3 region is CASRAGTAHTGELFF. CDR3 DNA sequence: TGTGCCAGCAGGGCGGGGACTGCTCACACCGGGGAGCTGTTTTTT.

This clonotype was counted a few times. This chain links TRBV12-3 or TRBV12-4 with TRBJ1-2; D remains ambiguous. The V gene lost 4 bases and the J gene lost 4 bases, with 13 bases spanning the gap. This CDR3 region has 14 residues. DNA for the CDR3: TGTGCCAGCAGTTCATCCCGGGGTGGCTATGGCTACACCTTC. Protein sequence: CASSSSRGGYGYTF.

V and J are TRBV29-1 and TRBJ2-2; D uncertain. The CDR3 has 10 amino acids. The V and J ends lost 4 bases and 7 bases respectively, with 4 bases between them. CDR1 is SQVTM, CDR2 ANQGSEA, per germline. Here the CDR3 DNA reads TGCAGCGTTGGGGACGGGGAGCTGTTTTTT. Amino acid sequence: CSVGDGELFF.

This clonotype was recorded a few times. This chain uses TRBV6-5 with TRBJ1-6, with D possibly matching TRBD1 (5 bases). The CDR3 totals 13 residues. Germline lookup yields CDR1 MNHEY and CDR2 SVGAGI. V shed 5 bases and J shed 13 bases, with 15 bases lying between them. CDR3 DNA sequence: TGTGCCAGCAGTGGGAACCCTGGGACGCCCCTCCACTTT. This translates into CASSGNPGTPLHF.

This clonotype has a handful of counts. The CDR3 bases are TGTGCCAGCAGCTTAGTGGGGGTTAACACTGAAGCTTTCTTT. Translation gives CASSLVGVNTEAFF. V gene TRBV7-2 combines with J gene TRBJ1-1; D may be TRBD1 (5 bases). CDR1 and CDR2 from the germline V gene are SGHTA and FQGNSA. CDR3 length: 14 amino acids. With 1 base removed from V and 2 bases from J, the gap between germline ends came to 8 bases.

This clonotype was seen repeatedly, ten times or more. The rearrangement uses TRBV7-6 and TRBJ2-1; 15 bases match TRBD2. V shed 6 bases, J shed 8 bases, and the junction held 5 bases outside the gene matches. CDR3 length: 15 amino acids. Per germline, CDR1 SGHVS and CDR2 FNYEAQ. DNA of the CDR3: TGTGCCAGCAGTTCCGGACTAGCGGGGGGGGATGAGCAGTTCTTC. Translation: CASSSGLAGGDEQFF. Using reference TRBV7-6 and TRBJ2-1 for the parts outside the CDR3, the full variable domain is GAGVSQSPRYKVTKRGQDVALRCDPISGHVSLYWYRQALGQGPEFLTYFNYEAQQDKSGLPNDRFSAERPEGSISTLTIQRTEQRDSAMYRCASSSGLAGGDEQFFGPGTRLTVL.

The chain recombines TRBV28 with TRBJ2-7; D is perhaps TRBD2 (6 bases). Germline V gene sequence: CDR1 MDHEN, CDR2 SYDVKM. The CDR3 runs 15 residues. Trimming took 5 bases from V and 5 from J, leaving 19 bases between them. In nucleotides, the CDR3 is TGTGCCAGCAGTCCTCCTGGCGGGACGAGGCACGAGCAGTACTTC. Translated, it gives CASSPPGGTRHEQYF.

This clonotype has more than one count but fewer than ten. The chain combines TRBV29-1 with TRBJ2-1, with D possibly matching TRBD2 (7 bases). The CDR3 runs to 10 residues. CDR1 and CDR2 from the germline V gene are SQVTM and ANQGSEA. The V end lost 7 bases, the J end lost 8 bases, and 9 bases lay between the germline ends. In DNA, the CDR3 is TGCAGCGCGGGGGGCGATGAGCAGTTCTTC. It specifies CSAGGDEQFF.

This clonotype was detected only a few times. The V gene is TRBV7-2, the J gene TRBJ2-5; 7 bases are shared with TRBD1. Germline CDR1 and CDR2: SGHTA and FQGNSA. The CDR3 extends over 13 amino acids. V trimming: 5 bases; J trimming: 11 bases; junction bases outside the gene matches: 11. This CDR3 is CASSRDSGAAQYF. The CDR3 DNA is TGTGCCAGCAGCCGGGACAGTGGGGCGGCGCAGTACTTC.

This clonotype was detected many times. The chain is built from TRBV9 and TRBJ2-2; D remains unclear. The length of the CDR3 is 13 residues. From germline, CDR1 is SGDLS and CDR2 YYNGEE. V was cut by 1 base and J by 6 bases, with 7 bases left in between. The CDR3 DNA reads TGTGCCAGCAGCGTACGTAACTCCGGGGAGCTGTTTTTT. Translating it yields CASSVRNSGELFF. Together with reference TRBV9 and TRBJ2-2, the CDR3 gives the full variable domain: DSGVTQTPKHLITATGQRVTLRCSPRSGDLSVYWYQQSLDQGLQFLIQYYNGEERAKGNILERFSAQQFPDLHSELNLSSLELGDSALYFCASSVRNSGELFFGEGSRLTVL.

In this sample, this clonotype turned up a few times. J is TRBJ2-7 and V is TRBV19; a possible D gene is TRBD2 (6 bases). Trimming left V 3 bases short and J 3 bases short, with 9 bases between. This CDR3 has 13 residues. Per germline, CDR1 LNHDA and CDR2 SQIVND (reference sequence). The CDR3 DNA reads TGTGCCAGTAGTATCGCGGGGCGCTACGAGCAGTACTTC. It encodes CASSIAGRYEQYF.

This clonotype has only a few counts. The chain carries TRBV3-1 and TRBJ2-4; TRBD2 is a possible D gene (5 bases). The CDR3 contains 12 residues. V lost 1 base, J lost 12 bases, and 10 bases lay in between. Looked up from germline, CDR1 is LGHDT and CDR2 is YNNKEL (reference sequence). CDR3 DNA: TGTGCCAGCAGCCAAGCTTCGACTACTCAGTACTTC. Translating gives CASSQASTTQYF.

This sequence joins TRBV11-1 and TRBJ2-1, with 7 bases identical to TRBD2. The V and J ends lost 2 bases and 4 bases, in that order; junction bases with no gene match: 11. Germline-derived CDR1 and CDR2 are SGHAT and FQDESV (reference sequence). CDR3 length: 17 residues. CDR3 bases: TGTGCCAGCAGCTTACATTCCGCGGGGGAAGATTACAATGAGCAGTTCTTC. It encodes CASSLHSAGEDYNEQFF.